The following is a TCR beta chain sequence with its context. Its antigen is not known. This sample is part of a study of cytotoxic CD8 clonotypes in ibrutinib-treated CLL. Findings of the study overall: Ibrutinib response saw clonality rise, and progression saw it return toward baseline.

The source of about 2 micrograms of genomic DNA for TCR beta libraries was cryopreserved PBMCs. Depths of 1 in 200,000 to 1 in 1 million T cells were the sequencing target. TCRdb's copy holds only in-frame clones and misses some; the assay was immunoSEQ multiplex PCR. The table lists roughly 180,000 clones, approximately 80% of them singletons, with about 4.9% in the top ten. This CDR3 comprises 13 residues. Trimming removed 7 bases from V and 7 bases from J; junction bases left unmatched: 9. Germline loops: CDR1 SGHTA, CDR2 FQGTGA. The specimen comprised PBMCs, sampled after 24 months of ibrutinib treatment. The chain combines TRBV7-3 with TRBJ2-5; 7 bases are a match to TRBD1. The TCR was taken from a human donor with chronic lymphocytic leukemia. The CDR3 DNA follows: TGTGCCAGCACCCTAAAGGGGGCGGGGACCCAGTACTTC. Translation gives CASTLKGAGTQYF.